This TCR beta chain came from a study of human T cells and chemical hapten exposure. Study background: For the approximately 25-week duration of the study, patients were given weekly doses of diphenylcyclopropenone on the scalp. Patch tests put 0.01% DPC on the upper back, and the results were checked at 6 days.

Via MiXCR, TCRdb re-called the RACE reads, giving one row per CDR3 protein. The repertoire holds 250,000 or so distinct CDR3 sequences, 7.5% to 9% seen once, with 2% to 2.5% in the top ten. With respect to this clonotype: No antigen is known for it.

Overall study findings and caveats: Counts of TCRs expanded at PT1 correlated positively with patch test score.

Sample time point: pre-sensitization, week 0. This sample's treatment: therapeutic diphenylcyclopropenone sensitization with weekly scalp DPC. The sequence derives from a middle-aged woman with alopecia areata. Some clones in this sample may be carry-over from other donors' samples. Here the sequenced sample was whole blood, taken in connection with sensitization to the hapten diphenylcyclopropenone (DPC).

This chain's CDR3 is CATSHPGGSADTQYF. The CDR3 DNA sequence: TGTGCCACCAGTCATCCGGGAGGAAGTGCGGATACGCAGTATTTT. The V gene is TRBV24-1, the J gene TRBJ2-3; 7 bases fit TRBD2. The CDR3 has 15 residues. The V gene's germline CDR1 is KGHDR and CDR2 SFDVKD. The V segment lost 6 bases and the J segment 6 bases; nucleotides outside the gene matches: 11.